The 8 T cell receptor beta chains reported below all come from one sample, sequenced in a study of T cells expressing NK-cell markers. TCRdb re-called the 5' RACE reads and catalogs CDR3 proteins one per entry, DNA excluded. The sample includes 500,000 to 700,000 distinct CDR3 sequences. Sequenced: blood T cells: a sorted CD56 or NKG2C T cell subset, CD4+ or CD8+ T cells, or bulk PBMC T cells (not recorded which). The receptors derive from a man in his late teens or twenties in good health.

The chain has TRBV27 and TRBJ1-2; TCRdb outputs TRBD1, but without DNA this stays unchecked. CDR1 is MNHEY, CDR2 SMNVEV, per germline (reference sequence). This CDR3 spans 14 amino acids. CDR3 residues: CASSFLGQESGYTF.

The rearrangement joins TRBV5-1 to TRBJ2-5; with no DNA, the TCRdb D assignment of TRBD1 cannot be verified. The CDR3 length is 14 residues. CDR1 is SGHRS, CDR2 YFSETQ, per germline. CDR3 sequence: CASSLKQGQETQYF.

The CDR3 here is CASSWGPSGAVNEQFF. V usage is TRBV5-1 and J usage is TRBJ2-1; with no DNA, the TCRdb D assignment of TRBD2 cannot be verified. The CDR3 totals 16 residues. The germline V gene has CDR1 SGHRS and CDR2 YFSETQ.

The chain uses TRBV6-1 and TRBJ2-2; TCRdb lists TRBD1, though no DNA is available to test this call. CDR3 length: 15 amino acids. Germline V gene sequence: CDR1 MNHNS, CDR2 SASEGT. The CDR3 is CASSRQGLGTGELFF.

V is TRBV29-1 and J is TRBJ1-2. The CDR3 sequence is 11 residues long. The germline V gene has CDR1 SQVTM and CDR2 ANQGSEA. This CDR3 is CSVEVVYGYTF.

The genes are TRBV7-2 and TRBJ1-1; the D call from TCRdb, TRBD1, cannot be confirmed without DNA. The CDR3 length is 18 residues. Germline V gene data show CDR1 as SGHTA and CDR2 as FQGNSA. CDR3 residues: CASSTRSGQGFMNTEAFF. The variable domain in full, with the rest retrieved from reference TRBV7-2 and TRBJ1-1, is GAGVSQSPSNKVTEKGKDVELRCDPISGHTALYWYRQSLGQGLEFLIYFQGNSAPDKSGLPSDRFSAERTGGSVSTLTIQRTQQEDSAVYLCASSTRSGQGFMNTEAFFGQGTRLTVV.

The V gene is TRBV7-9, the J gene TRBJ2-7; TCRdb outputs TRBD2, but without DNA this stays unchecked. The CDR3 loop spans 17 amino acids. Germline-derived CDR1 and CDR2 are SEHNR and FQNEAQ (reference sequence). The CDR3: CASSLLIGQARTYEQYF.

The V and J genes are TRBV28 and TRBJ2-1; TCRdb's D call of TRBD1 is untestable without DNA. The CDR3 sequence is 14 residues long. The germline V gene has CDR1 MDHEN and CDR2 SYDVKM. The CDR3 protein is CASSLDRVVNEQFF.